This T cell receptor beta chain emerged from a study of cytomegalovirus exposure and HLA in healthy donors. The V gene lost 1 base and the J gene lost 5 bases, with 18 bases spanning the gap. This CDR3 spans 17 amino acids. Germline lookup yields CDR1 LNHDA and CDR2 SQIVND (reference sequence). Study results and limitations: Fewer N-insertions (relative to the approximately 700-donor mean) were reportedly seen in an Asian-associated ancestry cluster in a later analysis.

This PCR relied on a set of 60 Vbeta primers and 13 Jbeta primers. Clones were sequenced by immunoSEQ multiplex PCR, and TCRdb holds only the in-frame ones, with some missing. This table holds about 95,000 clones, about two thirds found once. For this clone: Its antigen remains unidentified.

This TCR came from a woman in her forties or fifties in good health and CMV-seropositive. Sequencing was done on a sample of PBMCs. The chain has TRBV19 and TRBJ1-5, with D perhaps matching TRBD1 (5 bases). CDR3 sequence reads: CASSIGGGAPGHQPQHF. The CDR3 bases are TGTGCCAGTAGTATAGGAGGTGGGGCACCCGGGCATCAGCCCCAGCATTTT.